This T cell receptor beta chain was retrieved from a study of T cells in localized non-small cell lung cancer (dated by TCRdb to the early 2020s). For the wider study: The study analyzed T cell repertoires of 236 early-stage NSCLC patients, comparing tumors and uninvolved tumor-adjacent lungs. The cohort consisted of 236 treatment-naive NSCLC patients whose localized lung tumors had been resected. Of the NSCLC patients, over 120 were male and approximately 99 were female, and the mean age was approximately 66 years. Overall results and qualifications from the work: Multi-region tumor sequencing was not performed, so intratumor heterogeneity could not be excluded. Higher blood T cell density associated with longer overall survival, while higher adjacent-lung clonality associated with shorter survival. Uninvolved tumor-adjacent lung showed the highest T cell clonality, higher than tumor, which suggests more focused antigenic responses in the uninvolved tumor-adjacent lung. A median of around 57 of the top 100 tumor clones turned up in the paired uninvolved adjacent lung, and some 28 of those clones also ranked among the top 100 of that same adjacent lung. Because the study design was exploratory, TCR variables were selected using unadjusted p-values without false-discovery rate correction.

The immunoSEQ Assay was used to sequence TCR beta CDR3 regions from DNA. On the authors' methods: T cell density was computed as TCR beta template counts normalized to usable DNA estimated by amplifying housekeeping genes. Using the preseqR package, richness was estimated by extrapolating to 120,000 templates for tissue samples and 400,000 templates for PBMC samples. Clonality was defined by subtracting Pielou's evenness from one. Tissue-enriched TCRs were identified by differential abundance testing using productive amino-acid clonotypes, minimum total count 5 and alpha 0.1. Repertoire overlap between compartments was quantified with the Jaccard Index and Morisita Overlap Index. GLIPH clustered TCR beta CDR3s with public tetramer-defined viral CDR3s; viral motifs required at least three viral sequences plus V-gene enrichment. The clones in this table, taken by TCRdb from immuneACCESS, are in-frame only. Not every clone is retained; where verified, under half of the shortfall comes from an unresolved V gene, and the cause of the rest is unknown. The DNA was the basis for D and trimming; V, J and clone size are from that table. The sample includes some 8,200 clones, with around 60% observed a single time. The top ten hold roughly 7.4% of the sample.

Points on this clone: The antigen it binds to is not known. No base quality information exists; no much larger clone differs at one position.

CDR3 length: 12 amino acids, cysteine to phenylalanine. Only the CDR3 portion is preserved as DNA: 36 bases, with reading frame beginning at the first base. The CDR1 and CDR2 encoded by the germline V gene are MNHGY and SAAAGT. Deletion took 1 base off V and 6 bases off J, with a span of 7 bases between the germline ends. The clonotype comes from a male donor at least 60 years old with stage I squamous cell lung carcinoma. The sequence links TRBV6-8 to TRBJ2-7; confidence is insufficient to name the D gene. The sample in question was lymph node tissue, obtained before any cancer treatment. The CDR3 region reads CASSYLGGEQYF. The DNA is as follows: TGTGCCAGCAGTTACTTAGGTGGCGAGCAGTACTTC.